This TCR beta chain was identified during a study of CD8 T cells in Susac syndrome. General study results and limits: Clonal CD8+ expansion in Susac was highest in TEMRA cells and active patients. Susac-specific public clones in total CD8+ repertoires numbered around 17; in CD8+ TEMRA repertoires, they numbered about 5.

Comments on this clonotype: The antigen is unknown.

RNA totalling about 0.5 to 1 ug underwent reverse transcription with random hexamers. TCRdb used MiXCR to reprocess the immunoSEQ multiplex PCR reads, holding one entry per CDR3 protein. The sample contains some 130,000 distinct CDR3 sequences, around 93% of which appear only once. Per the germline V gene, CDR1 is SGHNT and CDR2 is YYREEE (reference sequence). CDR3 size: 14 residues. Trimming took off 4 bases at V and 3 bases at J, with 13 bases between the two ends. Sequenced material: CD8+ T cells from PBMCs. This chain links TRBV5-4 with TRBJ1-2, with D maybe TRBD1 (5 bases). The TCR originated in a human donor with Susac syndrome. The CDR3 DNA follows: TGTGCCAGCAGCGCGCCAGGGTTTGACTATGGCTACACCTTC. Amino acid sequence: CASSAPGFDYGYTF.